This T cell receptor (beta chain) was profiled in a study of blood T cell repertoires in COVID-19. The overall study: T cells, B-cell-depleted T cells, or PBMCs provided the cDNA or gDNA that served as material.

Original processing notes: Nucleated cell counts were estimated from reference gene primer amplification. Produced via immunoSEQ multiplex PCR; TCRdb's table is partial and in-frame only. That table furnishes V, J and clone size, whereas the DNA furnished D and trimming. The sample has around 42,000 clones; 70% to 85% are singletons. This CDR3 is 15 amino acids long. The chain carries TRBV21-1 and TRBJ2-7; TRBD1, the D gene given by the table, was not confirmed from the DNA. TRBV21-1 is a pseudogene segment. Sequencing input: peripheral blood. This TCR derives from a woman in her sixties with acute or convalescent COVID-19. CDR3: CAIQTRTDLSYEQYF. The CDR3 bases are TGTGCCATCCAAACTCGGACAGATCTCTCCTACGAGCAGTACTTC.